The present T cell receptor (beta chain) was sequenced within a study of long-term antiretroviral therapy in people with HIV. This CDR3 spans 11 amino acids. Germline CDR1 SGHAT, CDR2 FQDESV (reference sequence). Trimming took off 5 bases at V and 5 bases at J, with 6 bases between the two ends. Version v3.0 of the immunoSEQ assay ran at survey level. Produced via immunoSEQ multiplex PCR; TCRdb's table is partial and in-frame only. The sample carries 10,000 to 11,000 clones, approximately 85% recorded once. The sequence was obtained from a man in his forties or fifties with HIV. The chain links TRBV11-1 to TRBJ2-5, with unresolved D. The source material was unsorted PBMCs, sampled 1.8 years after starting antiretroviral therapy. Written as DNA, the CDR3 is TGTGCCAGCAGCCCCGGGGAGACCCAGTACTTC. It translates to CASSPGETQYF.